This record concerns one T cell receptor beta chain sequence. The antigen is not known. The data stem from a study of shared clonotypes between healthy human individuals. The donors, all of them Caucasian adults, lived in Nashville, Tennessee. The CDR3 is 14 amino acids. The ends were cut back, 4 bases at V and 2 bases at J, with 13 bases in the middle. CDR1 SGHRS and CDR2 YFSETQ come from the germline V gene. Overall study findings and caveats: Some naive CD4 clonotypes, roughly 5%, turned up in common across a handful of donors. Compared with memory subsets, naive subsets generally had larger estimated richness.

The test was conducted at deep level. The repertoire was sequenced with immunoSEQ multiplex PCR; TCRdb's copy has only in-frame clones and lacks some. This sample has approximately 2.3 million clones, with just over 90% found just once. The chain uses TRBV5-1 and TRBJ2-7; D not resolved. The source material was naive CD4+ T cells from PBMCs. Subset reported: CD45RA+ positively selected. The origin of this receptor is a man aged 18-30 years in good health. Some clones in this sample may be carry-over from other donors' samples. In nucleotides, the CDR3 is TGCGCCAGCAGCAGCCCCACAGCGACCTACGAGCAGTACTTC. This gives the protein CASSSPTATYEQYF. Based on the CDR3 plus reference TRBV5-1 and TRBJ2-7, the full variable domain is KAGVTQTPRYLIKTRGQQVTLSCSPISGHRSVSWYQQTPGQGLQFLFEYFSETQRNKGNFPGRFSGRQFSNSRSEMNVSTLELGDSALYLCASSSPTATYEQYFGPGTRLTVT.